The 8 T cell receptor beta chains below all came from one sample that was sequenced in a study of T cell responses to AZD1222 COVID-19 vaccine. Some clones are missing from TCRdb's copy, which holds only in-frame ones; the method was immunoSEQ multiplex PCR. The sample carries fewer than 150,000 clones, 88% recorded once. The sample was peripheral blood, taken 28 days after the second AZD1222 dose. These receptors were taken from an adult who received the AZD1222 COVID-19 vaccine.

The chain is built from TRBV3-1 (or the pseudogene TRBV3-2) and TRBJ2-2; D is uncertain. V lost 0 bases and J 5 bases, leaving 19 bases between the germline ends. Germline V CDR1 and CDR2: LGHDT, YNNKEL (reference sequence). The length of the CDR3 is 18 residues. The CDR3 DNA is TGTGCCAGCAGCCAAGACGTCAGACTGTACCTTGGGACCGGGGAGCTGTTTTTT. Translating it yields CASSQDVRLYLGTGELFF.

The rearrangement joins TRBV19 to TRBJ2-2; 7 bases fit TRBD1. The CDR3 length is 13 residues. Per the germline V gene, CDR1 is LNHDA and CDR2 is SQIVND (reference sequence). J was trimmed by 5 bases and V by 7 bases; bases with no gene match: 4. DNA of the CDR3: TGTGCCAGTAAGGGGACAGATACCGGGGAGCTGTTTTTT. Translation: CASKGTDTGELFF.

This chain joins TRBV19 and TRBJ1-2, with 7 bases lining up with TRBD1. Germline assignment: CDR1 LNHDA and CDR2 SQIVND (reference sequence). V gave up 4 bases and J gave up 4 bases; unmatched junction bases: 6. The CDR3 totals 14 residues. Here the CDR3 reads CASSTPDRIYGYTF. In nucleotides, the CDR3 is TGTGCCAGTAGTACCCCGGACAGGATCTATGGCTACACCTTC.

The chain employs TRBV2 and TRBJ1-1; unclear D gene. Germline CDR1 and CDR2: SNHLY and FYNNEI. The V gene lost 1 base and the J gene lost 3 bases, with 3 bases spanning the gap. The length of the CDR3 is 12 residues. The CDR3 nucleotides read TGTGCCAGCAGTGAAGTGGACACTGAAGCTTTCTTT. The encoded protein is CASSEVDTEAFF.

The CDR3: CSASRGTGGPLSGNTIYF. For the CDR3, the DNA is TGCAGTGCTAGTAGAGGGACAGGGGGTCCCCTCTCTGGAAACACCATATATTTT. The chain links TRBV20-1 to TRBJ1-3; 11 nucleotides line up with TRBD1. V shed 3 bases and J 0 bases; nucleotides not matched to a gene: 10. Looked up from germline, CDR1 is DFQATT and CDR2 is SNEGSKA (reference sequence). The CDR3 is 18 amino acids.

The chain employs TRBV11-2 and TRBJ1-2; a possible D gene is TRBD1 (5 bases). Germline V gives CDR1 SGHAT, CDR2 FQNNGV. The CDR3 contains 15 residues. Trimming left V 0 bases short and J 3 bases short, with 11 bases between. The chain's CDR3 is CASSLERTGHYGYTF. The DNA of the CDR3 is TGTGCCAGCAGCTTAGAAAGAACAGGACACTATGGCTACACCTTC.

The CDR3 spells CASSEDFSGSNNSPLHF. The CDR3 region has the DNA TGTGCCAGCAGTGAAGACTTCTCGGGATCGAATAATTCACCCCTCCACTTT. The chain recombines TRBV6-1 with TRBJ1-6; D is ambiguous. The CDR3 sequence is 17 residues long. Germline CDR1 reads MNHNS; CDR2 reads SASEGT. The V and J ends lost 1 base and 5 bases respectively, with 15 bases between them.

This clone appeared a single time. The chain has TRBV6-2 or TRBV6-3 and TRBJ2-7, with D perhaps TRBD1 or TRBD2 (5 bases each). The germline gives CDR1 MNHEY, CDR2 SVGEGT. Between the trimmed V and J ends, which lost 6 bases and 2 bases, there was a span of 14 bases. The CDR3 has 14 amino acids. The CDR3 spells CASSLLGPTYEQYF. CDR3 nucleotides: TGTGCCAGCAGCCTCCTGGGACCAACCTACGAGCAGTACTTC.